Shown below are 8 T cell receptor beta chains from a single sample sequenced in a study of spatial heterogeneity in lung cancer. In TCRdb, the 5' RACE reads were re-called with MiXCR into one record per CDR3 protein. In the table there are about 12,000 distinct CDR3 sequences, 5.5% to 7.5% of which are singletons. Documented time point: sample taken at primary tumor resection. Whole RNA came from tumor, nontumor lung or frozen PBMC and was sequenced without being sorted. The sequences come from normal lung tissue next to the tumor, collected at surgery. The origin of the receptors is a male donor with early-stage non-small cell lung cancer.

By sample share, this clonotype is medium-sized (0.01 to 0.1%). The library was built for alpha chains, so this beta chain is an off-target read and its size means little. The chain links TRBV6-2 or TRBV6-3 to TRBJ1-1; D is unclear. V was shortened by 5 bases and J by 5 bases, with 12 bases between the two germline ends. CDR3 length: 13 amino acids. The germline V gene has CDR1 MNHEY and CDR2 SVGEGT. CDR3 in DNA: TGTGCCAGCAGTCGCGGACCGAGGACTGAAGCTTTCTTT. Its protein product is CASSRGPRTEAFF.

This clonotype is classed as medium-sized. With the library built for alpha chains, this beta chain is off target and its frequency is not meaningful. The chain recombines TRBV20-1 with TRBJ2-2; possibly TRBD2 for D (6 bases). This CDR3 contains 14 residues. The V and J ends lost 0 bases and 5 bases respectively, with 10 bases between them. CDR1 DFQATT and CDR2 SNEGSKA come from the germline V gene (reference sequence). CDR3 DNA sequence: TGCAGTGCTAGAGACAGGGAGGTGACCGGGGAGCTGTTTTTT. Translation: CSARDREVTGELFF.

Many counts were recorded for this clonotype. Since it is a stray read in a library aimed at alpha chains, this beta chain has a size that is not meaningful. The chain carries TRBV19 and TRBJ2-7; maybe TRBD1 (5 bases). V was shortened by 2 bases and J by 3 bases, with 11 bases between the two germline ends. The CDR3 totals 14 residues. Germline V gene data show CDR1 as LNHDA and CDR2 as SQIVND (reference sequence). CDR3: CASSIKGVVYEQYF. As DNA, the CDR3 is TGTGCCAGTAGTATAAAAGGGGTAGTCTACGAGCAGTACTTC.

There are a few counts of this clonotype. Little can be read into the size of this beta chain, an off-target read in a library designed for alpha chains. Written as DNA, the CDR3 is TGCAGCGTTGCAGGGTATGATCAGCCCCAGCATTTT. Translating gives CSVAGYDQPQHF. The gene calls are TRBV29-1 and TRBJ1-5, with D perhaps matching TRBD1 (5 bases). Trimming shortened V by 4 bases and J by 5 bases, and 9 bases separated the two germline ends. The germline V gene encodes CDR1 SQVTM and CDR2 ANQGSEA. The CDR3 covers 12 residues.

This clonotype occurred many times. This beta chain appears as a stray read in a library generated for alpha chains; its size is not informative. This CDR3 reads CSVRGDETQYF. DNA for the CDR3: TGCAGCGTTCGAGGAGACGAGACCCAGTACTTC. V usage is TRBV29-1 and J usage is TRBJ2-5; no reliable D call. Germline-derived CDR1 and CDR2 are SQVTM and ANQGSEA. CDR3 length: 11 amino acids. The V end was cut by 5 bases, the J end by 5 bases, with 9 bases between.

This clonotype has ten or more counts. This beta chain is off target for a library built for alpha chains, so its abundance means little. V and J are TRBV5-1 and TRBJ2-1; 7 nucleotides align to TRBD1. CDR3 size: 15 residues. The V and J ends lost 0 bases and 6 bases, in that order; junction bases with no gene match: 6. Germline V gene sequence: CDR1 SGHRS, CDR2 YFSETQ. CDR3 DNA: TGCGCCAGCAGCTTGGGAGGGGGCGCATTCAATGAGCAGTTCTTC. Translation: CASSLGGGAFNEQFF. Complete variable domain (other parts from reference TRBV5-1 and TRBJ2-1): KAGVTQTPRYLIKTRGQQVTLSCSPISGHRSVSWYQQTPGQGLQFLFEYFSETQRNKGNFPGRFSGRQFSNSRSEMNVSTLELGDSALYLCASSLGGGAFNEQFFGPGTRLTVL.

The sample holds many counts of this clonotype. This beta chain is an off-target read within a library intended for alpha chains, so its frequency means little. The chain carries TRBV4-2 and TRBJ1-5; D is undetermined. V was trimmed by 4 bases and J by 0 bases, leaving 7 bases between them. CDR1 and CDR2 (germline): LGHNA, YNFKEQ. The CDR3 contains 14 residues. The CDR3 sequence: CASSLTDSNQPQHF. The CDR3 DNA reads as TGTGCCAGCAGCCTAACGGATAGCAATCAGCCCCAGCATTTT.

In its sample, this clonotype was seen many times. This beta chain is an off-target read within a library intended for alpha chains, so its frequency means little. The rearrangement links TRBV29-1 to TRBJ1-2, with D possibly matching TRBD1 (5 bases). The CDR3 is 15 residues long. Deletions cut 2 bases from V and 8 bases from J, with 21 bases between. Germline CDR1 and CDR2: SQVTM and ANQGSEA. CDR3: CSVENDRPLPWGYTF. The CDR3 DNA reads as TGCAGCGTTGAAAATGACAGACCCTTGCCCTGGGGCTACACCTTC.